One sample yielded the 20 T cell receptor beta chains listed below, sequenced in a study of T cells in Graves' hyperthyroidism and ophthalmopathy. Amplified regions were TCR beta CDR3 sequences from RNA transcripts. The TCR CDR3 was amplified in a first-round RT-PCR using the HTBI primer set. TCRdb re-called the multiplex PCR reads through MiXCR, storing one row per CDR3 protein. The table records a few hundred thousand distinct CDR3 sequences, around 14% of them present only once. The sequencing input was blood. The receptor set was obtained from a woman in her thirties with Graves' hyperthyroidism.

This clonotype has just one count. The gene calls are TRBV6-1 and TRBJ1-5; 9 bases match TRBD1. Per the germline V gene, CDR1 is MNHNS and CDR2 is SASEGT. CDR3 size: 17 residues. V shed 9 bases and J 4 bases; nucleotides not matched to a gene: 16. CDR3 sequence: CASRDRDRDVWNQPQHF. The CDR3, as DNA: TGTGCCAGTAGGGACCGGGACAGGGACGTTTGGAATCAGCCCCAGCATTTT.

The sample holds a few counts of this clonotype. This rearrangement joins TRBV7-2 to TRBJ2-2, with D maybe TRBD2 (5 bases). V was cut by 1 base and J by 4 bases, with 13 bases left in between. CDR3 length: 16 amino acids. Germline V gene data show CDR1 as SGHTA and CDR2 as FQGNSA. The CDR3 nucleotides read TGTGCCAGCAGCTTAGTCGGGCGGGTCGTCACCGGGGAGCTGTTTTTT. As protein: CASSLVGRVVTGELFF.

The chain has TRBV27 and TRBJ2-7, with D perhaps TRBD2 (6 bases). This CDR3 comprises 15 residues. The V and J ends lost 5 bases and 5 bases respectively, with 19 bases between them. Germline-derived CDR1 and CDR2 are MNHEY and SMNVEV (reference sequence). For the CDR3, the DNA is TGTGCCAGCAGTGGGAGACTAGGAACTTACCACGAGCAGTACTTC. Translation: CASSGRLGTYHEQYF.

This clonotype appeared a few times. The chain carries TRBV20-1 and TRBJ2-1, with D perhaps matching TRBD1 (5 bases). Germline V gene lookup returns CDR1 DFQATT and CDR2 SNEGSKA (reference sequence). V was trimmed by 1 base and J by 5 bases, leaving 12 bases between them. The CDR3 sequence is 14 residues long. The CDR3 loop reads CSARGWGHDNEQFF. The CDR3 DNA reads as TGCAGTGCTAGAGGGTGGGGCCACGACAATGAGCAGTTCTTC.

The CDR3, as DNA: TGCAGCGTTGAATCCAGTCTGGGAGCCAACGTCCTGACTTTC. It translates to CSVESSLGANVLTF. This chain joins TRBV29-1 and TRBJ2-6; D is ambiguous. The CDR3 runs 14 residues. Trimming stripped 2 bases from V and 7 bases from J, with 12 bases between. Germline V lookup: CDR1 SQVTM, CDR2 ANQGSEA.

This clonotype was picked up many times. The chain uses TRBV2 and TRBJ1-2; D unclear. Trimming stripped 10 bases from V and 12 bases from J, with 15 bases between. CDR1 and CDR2 from the germline V gene are SNHLY and FYNNEI. This CDR3 is built from 10 residues. The CDR3 reads CATESEADTF. Written as DNA, the CDR3 is TGTGCCACGGAATCTGAGGCGGACACCTTC.

The CDR3 DNA follows: TGCAGCGTTGAATCTTTTAGCGGGGCTCGGGGAAACATTCAGTACTTC. Protein sequence: CSVESFSGARGNIQYF. The chain recombines TRBV29-1 with TRBJ2-4, with 8 bases identical to TRBD2. The CDR3 totals 16 residues. Losses at the gene ends were 2 bases for V and 6 bases for J; bases not matched to a gene: 12. Germline V gene sequence: CDR1 SQVTM, CDR2 ANQGSEA.

The sample holds a few counts of this clonotype. The CDR3 nucleotides are TGTGCCAGCAGCAACAGGGACTTAGGGCAGTTCTTC. It codes for CASSNRDLGQFF. The chain is built from TRBV7-9 and TRBJ2-1, with D perhaps matching TRBD1 or TRBD2 (6 bases each). Trimming stripped 5 bases from V and 12 bases from J, with 14 bases between. CDR1 and CDR2 (germline): SEHNR, FQNEAQ (reference sequence). There are 12 residues in the CDR3.

This clonotype has more than one count but fewer than ten. This chain connects TRBV20-1 to TRBJ1-5; unclear D gene. The ends were cut back, 4 bases at V and 4 bases at J, with 8 bases in the middle. This CDR3 comprises 12 residues. The germline gives CDR1 DFQATT, CDR2 SNEGSKA (reference sequence). CDR3 amino acids: CSAKSPNQPQHF. The CDR3 bases are TGCAGTGCTAAATCACCAAATCAGCCCCAGCATTTT.

The genes are TRBV4-3 and TRBJ2-3; the D gene could be TRBD1 or TRBD2 (5 bases each). CDR1 is LGHNA, CDR2 YSLEER, per germline. The CDR3 has 18 amino acids. V gave up 1 base and J gave up 2 bases, with 19 bases separating them. The CDR3 region is CASSQVLNEGHFTDTQYF. The CDR3 DNA follows: TGCGCCAGCAGCCAAGTCCTAAACGAGGGGCATTTCACAGATACGCAGTATTTT.

V usage is TRBV7-9 and J usage is TRBJ2-2; TRBD1 aligns across 8 bases. The J segment lost 1 base and the V segment lost 4 bases, leaving 5 bases of the junction unmatched. The CDR3 loop spans 16 amino acids. CDR1 is SEHNR and CDR2 is FQNEAQ in the germline V gene (reference sequence). The CDR3 DNA reads TGTGCCAGCAGCTCGAGGACAGGGAGGAACACCGGGGAGCTGTTTTTT. Amino acids: CASSSRTGRNTGELFF.

This clonotype showed up many times. V usage is TRBV6-2 or TRBV6-3 and J usage is TRBJ1-1; tentative D call: TRBD1 (6 bases). The CDR3 spans 14 residues. CDR1 is MNHEY and CDR2 is SVGEGT in the germline V gene. Trimming left V 4 bases short and J 3 bases short, with 12 bases between. Here the CDR3 reads CASSFARGDTEAFF. The CDR3 region has the DNA TGTGCCAGCAGTTTTGCCAGGGGAGACACTGAAGCTTTCTTT.

CDR3 in amino acids: CASSVSARDEKLFF. In DNA form, the CDR3 reads TGTGCCAGCAGCGTGAGTGCAAGGGATGAAAAACTGTTTTTT. The gene calls are TRBV9 and TRBJ1-4, with D unresolved. Trimming took 2 bases from V and 6 from J, leaving 11 bases between them. The CDR3 is 14 residues long. Germline V CDR1 and CDR2: SGDLS, YYNGEE.

The chain links TRBV27 to TRBJ2-2, with 7 bases aligning to TRBD1. V dropped 2 bases and J dropped 4; count of bases not matched to a gene: 4. Germline values: CDR1 MNHEY, CDR2 SMNVEV (reference sequence). The CDR3 spans 15 residues. The CDR3 DNA reads as TGTGCCAGCAGTTTAGGGGACAGTTCCACCGGGGAGCTGTTTTTT. This sequence encodes CASSLGDSSTGELFF.

There are many counts of this clonotype. The chain uses TRBV30 and TRBJ2-1; the D is unclear. CDR1 is GTSNPN, CDR2 SVGIG, per germline (reference sequence). The CDR3 extends over 12 amino acids. V was clipped by 3 bases and J by 4 bases, with 7 bases between them. CDR3 amino acids: CAWSKGYNEQFF. The CDR3 bases are TGTGCCTGGAGCAAAGGGTACAATGAGCAGTTCTTC. Looking up the rest from reference TRBV30 and TRBJ2-1 gives the full variable domain: SQTIHQWPATLVQPVGSPLSLECTVEGTSNPNLYWYRQAAGRGLQLLFYSVGIGQISSEVPQNLSASRPQDRQFILSSKKLLLSDSGFYLCAWSKGYNEQFFGPGTRLTVL.

There are a few counts of this clonotype. This chain uses TRBV20-1 with TRBJ1-2; D not resolved. Looked up from germline, CDR1 is DFQATT and CDR2 is SNEGSKA (reference sequence). The V and J ends lost 4 bases and 4 bases respectively, with 7 bases between them. This CDR3 has 11 residues. The CDR3 reads CSAKGSYGYTF. DNA for the CDR3: TGCAGTGCTAAAGGGAGCTATGGCTACACCTTC.

This clonotype came up many times. The chain links TRBV2 to TRBJ2-1; no clear D gene. The V gene's germline CDR1 is SNHLY and CDR2 FYNNEI. The V and J ends lost 2 bases and 6 bases respectively, with 8 bases between them. This CDR3 is 13 amino acids long. The CDR3 nucleotides are TGTGCCAGCAGTGAATTGCGTACCAATGAGCAGTTCTTC. Amino acids: CASSELRTNEQFF. Combining the CDR3 with reference TRBV2 and TRBJ2-1 gives the whole variable domain EPEVTQTPSHQVTQMGQEVILRCVPISNHLYFYWYRQILGQKVEFLVSFYNNEISEKSEIFDDQFSVERPDGSNFTLKIRSTKLEDSAMYFCASSELRTNEQFFGPGTRLTVL.

Turning to this clonotype: A read error is possible here, since a much larger clone lies one base away. The chain is built from TRBV6-1 and TRBJ1-2; D is unresolved. Per germline, CDR1 MNHNS and CDR2 SASEGT. This CDR3 is built from 12 residues. V was cut by 8 bases and J by 1 base, with 8 bases left in between. This CDR3 reads CASGADNYGYTF. CDR3 nucleotide sequence: TGTGCCAGCGGCGCAGATAACTATGGCTACACCTTC.

This clonotype was counted many times. V gene TRBV29-1 combines with J gene TRBJ1-4; D possibly corresponds to TRBD1 (6 bases). This CDR3 spans 14 amino acids. The germline V gene encodes CDR1 SQVTM and CDR2 ANQGSEA. The germline V and J ends were trimmed by 5 bases and 4 bases, with 14 bases remaining between them. The CDR3 region has the DNA TGCAGCGTTTCAAACCGGGACAATAATGAAAAACTGTTTTTT. This translates into CSVSNRDNNEKLFF.

The chain has TRBV4-3 and TRBJ2-3; weak D call: TRBD1 (6 bases). The CDR3 sequence is 15 residues long. V was clipped by 4 bases and J by 6 bases, with 17 bases between them. Per the germline V gene, CDR1 is LGHNA and CDR2 is YSLEER. CDR3 DNA sequence: TGCGCCAGCAGCCCCCGGGAAACAGGGTCGGATACGCAGTATTTT. Protein: CASSPRETGSDTQYF.